A selection of T cell receptor beta chains follows, all from one sample in a study of blood T cells in healthy people across ages. Each CDR3 protein is one row after TCRdb ran MiXCR on the 5' RACE reads. The sample comprises approximately 1.5 million distinct CDR3 sequences, 34% of which are singletons, and about 11% rests with the top ten. The sequencing sample was made of blood. All receptors derive from a woman aged 25 to 39 in good health. The CDR3 runs from the conserved cysteine through the conserved F or W. The D gene is left open where the match is weak. The size of a clone is reported for some rows only, either as once, few or many, or as a class for expanded clones.

d_call j_call v_call clone_size cdr3_nt cdr3_aa
. TRBJ2-3 TRBV7-9 . TGTGCCAGCAGCTTGGGAGCGGAAAGGGGGGGAGATACGCAGTATTTT CASSLGAERGGDTQYF
. TRBJ2-6 TRBV29-1 many TGCAGCGTCGCAACGGGCAACTCTGGGGCCAACGTCCTGACTTTC CSVATGNSGANVLTF
. TRBJ2-3 TRBV7-8 . TGTGCCAGCAGCTTTAGAGGCCGGACGGGGTTGGATACGCAGTATTTT CASSFRGRTGLDTQYF
. TRBJ2-7 TRBV20-1 . TGCAGTTACGGCAGAGGCGGTCATTCAGCCTACGAGCAGTACTTC CSYGRGGHSAYEQYF
. TRBJ1-2 TRBV25-1 few TGTGCCAGCAGTGAATATGGCAGGGCACTGAATGGCTACACCTTC CASSEYGRALNGYTF
. TRBJ2-3 TRBV7-9 . TGTGCCAGCAGCCGATCCGACAGGCCAGTGGGAGATACGCAGTATTTT CASSRSDRPVGDTQYF
. TRBJ2-1 TRBV18 . TGTACCAGCTCACCACCGGGACGCCTCTACAATGAGCAGTTCTTC CTSSPPGRLYNEQFF
. TRBJ2-2 TRBV18 . TGTGCCAGCTCACAGGTTACGAACACCGGGGAGCTGTTTTTT CASSQVTNTGELFF
. TRBJ1-6 TRBV12-3/TRBV12-4 . TGTGCCAGCAGTTCAATCGGGGCCGCCTATTCACCCCTCCACTTT CASSSIGAAYSPLHF
. TRBJ1-5 TRBV20-1 few TGCAGTGCCATGAGAGAGAGCAATCAGCCCCAGCATTTT CSAMRESNQPQHF
TRBD1 TRBJ1-6 TRBV27 . TGTGCCAGTACAATACAGGGGAGGGCTCGGTCACCCCTCCACTTT CASTIQGRARSPLHF
. TRBJ2-5 TRBV3-1 . TGTGCCAGCAGCCAAGGGTCTAATTGGAACCAAGAGACCCAGTACTTC CASSQGSNWNQETQYF
. TRBJ1-1 TRBV7-2 few TGTGCCAGCAGCCCTCTCGCGGGGGAAGCTTTCTTT CASSPLAGEAFF
TRBD1 TRBJ2-1 TRBV5-5 . TGTGCCAGCAGATGGGGGATGGACAGGGTCAATGAGCAGTTCTTC CASRWGMDRVNEQFF
TRBD2 TRBJ2-3 TRBV20-1 few TGCAGTGCTACCCTCTTCGGGGGGGGCGCAGATACGCAGTATTTT CSATLFGGGADTQYF
. TRBJ2-3 TRBV4-1 few TGCGCCAGCACTAAATCGACTAGTGTTTTCCAAGATACGCAGTATTTT CASTKSTSVFQDTQYF
. TRBJ1-1 TRBV11-2 . TGTGCCAGCACCATGGTCCGGGGGCCTGGGGGCACTGAAGCTTTCTTT CASTMVRGPGGTEAFF
. TRBJ1-5 TRBV12-3/TRBV12-4 . TGTGCCAGCAGTTTATTTGAAAGGCAGCCCCAGCATTTT CASSLFERQPQHF
. TRBJ2-3 TRBV7-9 many TGTGCCAGCAGCCCACCGGACATTAGCACAGATACGCAGTATTTT CASSPPDISTDTQYF
. TRBJ1-1 TRBV5-6 . TGTGCCAGCAGCTTGGGGGATTATGGCTTCGGGGGAACTGAAGCTTTCTTT CASSLGDYGFGGTEAFF
. TRBJ2-2 TRBV20-1 once TGCAGTGCTAGAGCCAGCGTACGGACCGGGGAGCTGTTTTTT CSARASVRTGELFF
. TRBJ2-3 TRBV29-1 many TGCAGCGTTGATTCGGGATATGCAGATACGCAGTATTTT CSVDSGYADTQYF
. TRBJ2-2 TRBV15 . TGTGCCACCAGGGCGGGATGGAACACCGGGGAGCTGTTTTTT CATRAGWNTGELFF
TRBD1 TRBJ1-4 TRBV20-1 few TGCAGTGCGACAGGGAGTGAAAAACTGTTTTTT CSATGSEKLFF
TRBD1 TRBJ2-4 TRBV10-1 . TGCGCCAGGGGGACAGGGGAAAACATTCAGTACTTC CARGTGENIQYF
TRBD2 TRBJ2-3 TRBV12-3/TRBV12-4 few TGTGCCAGCAGTTTAGCGTGGTTTACTAGCGGAACTAGCACAGATACGCAGTATTTT CASSLAWFTSGTSTDTQYF
. TRBJ1-1 TRBV29-1 . TGCGGCGTTGTAGGCGCGGGACAATCGGGCACTGAAGCTTTCTTT CGVVGAGQSGTEAFF
. TRBJ2-5 TRBV29-1 many TGCAGCGTTGTATTTCCTCGGGGACAAGAGACCCAGTACTTC CSVVFPRGQETQYF
TRBD2 TRBJ2-3 TRBV15 once TGTGCCACCAGCAGAGGGAACCGGGACTACACAGATACGCAGTATTTT CATSRGNRDYTDTQYF
. TRBJ2-2 TRBV6-1 . TGTGCCAGCAGACCTCCGGGGGCGGGGGTGGTCACCGGGGAGCTGTTTTTT CASRPPGAGVVTGELFF
. TRBJ2-1 TRBV7-8 . TGTGCCAGCAGCTTAGAGACTCCTAGCTCCTACAATGAGCAGTTCTTC CASSLETPSSYNEQFF
. TRBJ2-1 TRBV4-1 few TGCGCCAGCAGCCAAGCCGGGAGCTCCCATGAGCAGTTCTTC CASSQAGSSHEQFF
TRBD1 TRBJ1-5 TRBV20-1 few TGCAGTGCTAGAGTCGGGACGGCAGGGGGGCAGCATTTT CSARVGTAGGQHF
. TRBJ2-4 TRBV5-1 few TGCGCCAGCAGCTTGTCCCAAAACAAAGGGAACATTCAGTACTTC CASSLSQNKGNIQYF
. TRBJ2-1 TRBV9 . TGTGCCAGCGGGCAGAGCTCCTACAATGAGCAGTTCTTC CASGQSSYNEQFF
TRBD2 TRBJ2-5 TRBV29-1 many TGCAGCGCCGCCCCCCGGACTAGCGGGAGAGAGACCCAGTACTTC CSAAPRTSGRETQYF
. TRBJ2-5 TRBV7-8 . TGTGCCAGCAGCTTAGCGGGTGCCGGCCAGTACCAGACCCAGTACTTC CASSLAGAGQYQTQYF
. TRBJ1-2 TRBV7-9 . TGTGCCAGCGATCAGGCAGGGGTGGACTATGGCTACACCTTC CASDQAGVDYGYTF
. TRBJ1-2 TRBV27 . TGTGCCAGCAGTCCCTCCCCCGAGGGGTACTATGGCTACACCTTC CASSPSPEGYYGYTF
. TRBJ1-5 TRBV20-1 . TGCAGTGCTAGAGATCAATCTGGGCAGGGAACGAGGGATAGCAATCAGCCCCAGCATTTT CSARDQSGQGTRDSNQPQHF
TRBD1 TRBJ1-6 TRBV20-1 few TGCAGTGCTAGAAAGCGAACCGGGACAGATAATCCACCCCTCCACTTT CSARKRTGTDNPPLHF
. TRBJ2-7 TRBV20-1 few TGCAGTGCTATTTTTCCGGGACTCCTCTACGAGCAGTACTTC CSAIFPGLLYEQYF